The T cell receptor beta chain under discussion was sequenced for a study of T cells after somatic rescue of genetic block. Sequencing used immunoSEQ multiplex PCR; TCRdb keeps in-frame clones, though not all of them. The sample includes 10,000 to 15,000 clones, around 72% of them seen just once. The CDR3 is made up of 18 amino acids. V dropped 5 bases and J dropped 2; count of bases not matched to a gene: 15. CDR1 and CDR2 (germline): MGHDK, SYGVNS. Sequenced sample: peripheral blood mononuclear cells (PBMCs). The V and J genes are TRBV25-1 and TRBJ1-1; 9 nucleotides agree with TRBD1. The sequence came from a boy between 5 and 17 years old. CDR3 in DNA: TGTGCCAGCAGTACCCGGGACAGGGTCTTTAGTTTCAACACTGAAGCTTTCTTT. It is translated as CASSTRDRVFSFNTEAFF.